This T cell receptor beta chain was captured in a study of T cells in Graves' hyperthyroidism and ophthalmopathy. Investigators excluded patients with uncontrolled infection, other autoimmune disease, pregnancy or lactation. Clinical symptoms, serum thyroxine, TRAb, thyroid ultrasound and orbital computed tomography informed diagnoses. From more than 9 ml of fresh peripheral blood, PBMCs were isolated. This clonotype appeared many times. Compared with germline, one end of the junction differs, possibly owing to a read error. CDR1 is SSHAT, CDR2 FNYEAQ, per germline (reference sequence). The CDR3 is 14 amino acids. Amplification yielded TCR beta CDR3 regions, with RNA transcripts as the source. Researchers ran a first-round RT-PCR on the TCR CDR3 using the HTBI primer set. TCRdb re-called the multiplex PCR reads with MiXCR, one entry per CDR3 protein. The table has about 610,000 distinct CDR3 sequences, roughly 14% seen once.

The clonotype comes from a woman aged 40-49 years with Graves' ophthalmopathy. The source material was blood. This chain uses TRBV7-7 with TRBJ2-5; 8 bases match TRBD2. CDR3 loop: CASSFGGAKETQYF. CDR3 nucleotide sequence: TGTGCTAGCAGCTTCGGGGGGGCGAAAGAGACCCAGTACTTC.